The clone carrying this T cell receptor beta chain was seen repeatedly, ten times or more. Germline V gives CDR1 SQVTM, CDR2 ANQGSEA. This CDR3 spans 12 amino acids. V lost 6 bases and J lost 0, with 9 bases in between. This entry is derived from a study of Graves' ophthalmopathy and Graves' hyperthyroidism. Amplified material comprised TCR beta CDR3 regions derived from RNA transcripts. Second-round multiplex PCR came after first-round RT-PCR with HTBI primers. TCRdb called the multiplex PCR reads again in MiXCR, with one record for every CDR3 protein. The repertoire holds more than 1,000,000 distinct CDR3 sequences, with 35% to 45% as singletons.

This chain connects TRBV29-1 to TRBJ2-7; tentatively, D is TRBD1 (6 bases). This TCR came from an adult man with Graves' hyperthyroidism. Sequenced sample: peripheral blood or thyroid tissue (not recorded which). The DNA for the CDR3 is TGCAGCGTCTGGACAGTCTCCTACGAGCAGTACTTC. Translation gives CSVWTVSYEQYF.